This T cell receptor (beta chain) appears in the sequencing data of a study of T cell clones after liver transplantation. Overall study: HCV positivity affected three of eight recipients; the rest lacked autoimmune or viral indications.

Study-level results: Small, mixed patient groups and varying post-transplant times limit these conclusions.

This CDR3 spans 15 amino acids. Sequencing was performed with immunoSEQ multiplex PCR; in TCRdb, only in-frame clones are kept and a portion is missing. This table holds some 6,000 clones, about 80% found once. Concerning this clone itself: Its antigen is undetermined.

The sequencing here drew on CD8+ T cells from blood, taken roughly 3.5 years after liver transplant. This receptor was obtained from a human patient who received a liver transplant. Some T cells may be the graft donor's. This chain uses TRBV21-1 with TRBJ1-4. TRBV21-1 is a recognized pseudogene. CDR3 DNA sequence: TGTGCCAGCAGCAACCGGGACCCAGTTTGGGAAAAACTGTTTTTT. It yields the protein CASSNRDPVWEKLFF.